This T cell receptor beta chain was retrieved from a study of blood T cell repertoires in COVID-19 (TCRdb year 2020). Describing the broader study: The collaborator samples originated in the United States, Italy and Spain and spanned the acute and convalescent phases of COVID-19. The material from the prospective study consisted of cDNA or gDNA derived from T cells, B-cell-depleted T cells, or PBMCs. Subjects who had been exposed to COVID-19, were actively infected with it, or had recovered from it provided the deeply sampled blood TCRbeta repertoires that made up the dataset. The repertoires were released in a freely available public database intended as a resource for research on the immune response to SARS-CoV-2. Samples were obtained from the ongoing ImmuneRACE study (first 160 participants) and from over a thousand subjects provided by 6 global collaborators. The sample metadata nearly always contained a de-identified subject ID, COVID-19 status, age in years and sex. Where available, HLA class I and class II types were taken from metadata supplied by the sample provider and were not determined by assay-based typing. What the study reported, not specific to this receptor: The amount of clinical and demographic metadata varied by source and participant and was provided uncurated.

The immunoSEQ Assay, a bias-controlled multiplex PCR, was used to amplify TCRbeta CDR3 regions from genomic DNA. The published analysis was carried out like this. The number of nucleated cells in each sample was estimated by amplification of reference gene primers within the assay. Sequence reads were collapsed and filtered to measure the absolute abundance of every unique TCRbeta CDR3 rearrangement. For each sample, productive Simpson clonality was calculated as the square root of Simpson's diversity index across productive rearrangements. Held by TCRdb, this immuneACCESS table contains in-frame sequences only and omits some clones. Under half of the omission traces to an unresolved V gene where checked; the cause of the rest is unknown. That table supplies the V and J calls and clone size; D and trimming were determined from the DNA. In this sample the table shows 310,000 or so clones, roughly 89% of which occur a single time. Of the sample, roughly a tenth is held by the ten largest clones.

Its CDR3 holds 15 amino acids, cysteine through phenylalanine. Only CDR3 DNA is held: 45 bases, read in frame from base 1. V sheds 3 bases and J sheds 4 bases, leaving 15 bases between their ends. CDR1 and CDR2 were assigned from the germline V gene (reference sequence) as SEHNR and FQNEAQ. One collaborating source in Seattle enrolled patients while the patients were actively infected and followed the patients over time throughout the course of disease. The collaborating institutions used their own protocols to collect whole blood in K2EDTA tubes. Collaborator samples were shipped for TCRbeta analysis as frozen whole blood, isolated PBMCs, or DNA extracted from either sample type. A remark on this clone: This receptor's antigen is unknown. There are no base qualities to consult, and no much larger clone falls within one base.

The chain was built from TRBV7-9 and TRBJ1-1, with TRBD1 perhaps the D gene, on 6 matching bases. The material sequenced was peripheral blood. This receptor was identified in a man aged 25 to 40 with COVID-19, enrolled during active disease. The sequenced DNA is TGTGCCAGCAGCTTGGATCCGGGGGGGCTCACTGAAGCTTTCTTT. Translated, it gives CASSLDPGGLTEAFF. Supplemented by the reference TRBV7-9 and TRBJ1-1 proteins around the CDR3, the complete variable domain is DTGVSQNPRHKITKRGQNVTFRCDPISEHNRLYWYRQTLGQGPEFLTYFQNEAQLEKSRLLSDRFSAERPKGSFSTLEIQRTEQGDSAMYLCASSLDPGGLTEAFFGQGTRLTVV.